These 22 T cell receptor beta chains were all obtained from the same sample, sequenced in a study of T cell responses to AZD1222 COVID-19 vaccine. TCRdb keeps only in-frame clones here, not all; method: immunoSEQ multiplex PCR. Here the sample spans fewer than 110,000 clones, approximately 87% being singletons. The sample consisted of peripheral blood, taken 28 days after the second AZD1222 dose. The receptors were gathered from an adult who received the AZD1222 COVID-19 vaccine.

The chain employs TRBV6-5 and TRBJ2-7; a possible D gene is TRBD1 (6 bases). Deletions cut 5 bases from V and 0 bases from J, with 8 bases between. Germline-derived CDR1 and CDR2 are MNHEY and SVGAGI. This CDR3 has 13 residues. The CDR3 spells CASSRQVSYEQYF. The CDR3 nucleotides read TGTGCCAGCAGTAGACAGGTCTCCTACGAGCAGTACTTC.

This chain connects TRBV3-1 (or the pseudogene TRBV3-2) to TRBJ1-3, with D unclear. The germline gives CDR1 LGHDT, CDR2 YNNKEL (reference sequence). This CDR3 spans 14 amino acids. Trimming stripped 0 bases from V and 8 bases from J, with 11 bases between. The CDR3 sequence is CASSQDWSGDTIYF. The CDR3 DNA follows: TGTGCCAGCAGCCAAGATTGGTCGGGAGACACCATATATTTT.

The sample holds one count of this clone. This chain links TRBV7-9 with TRBJ2-1, with 8 bases identical to TRBD2. The CDR3 is 16 residues long. V shed 5 bases and J 6 bases; nucleotides not matched to a gene: 12. CDR1 is SEHNR, CDR2 FQNEAQ, per germline (reference sequence). This CDR3 reads CASSPPTSGGINEQFF. As DNA, the CDR3 is TGTGCCAGCAGCCCCCCAACTAGCGGAGGGATCAATGAGCAGTTCTTC.

The V gene is TRBV14, the J gene TRBJ2-1, with D uncertain. The CDR3 spans 16 residues. Germline lookup yields CDR1 SGHDN and CDR2 FVKESK. The germline V and J ends were trimmed by 0 bases and 0 bases, with 9 bases remaining between them. For the CDR3, the DNA is TGTGCCAGCAGCCAAGAGGGCAGGCGCTCCTACAATGAGCAGTTCTTC. Protein sequence: CASSQEGRRSYNEQFF.

CDR3 sequence reads: CASSFGRNTEAFF. The DNA for the CDR3 is TGTGCCAGCAGTTTCGGGAGGAACACTGAAGCTTTCTTT. This chain connects TRBV6-5 to TRBJ1-1; no clear D gene. There are 13 residues in the CDR3. With 4 bases removed from V and 1 base from J, the gap between germline ends came to 7 bases. Germline V gene lookup returns CDR1 MNHEY and CDR2 SVGAGI.

V is TRBV3-1 (or the pseudogene TRBV3-2) and J is TRBJ1-4; D uncertain. This CDR3 is built from 16 residues. CDR1 and CDR2 from the germline V gene are LGHDT and YNNKEL (reference sequence). Deletions cut 3 bases from V and 4 bases from J, with 15 bases between. This chain's CDR3 is CASSQLTEAGNEKLFF. As DNA, the CDR3 is TGTGCCAGCAGCCAGTTGACCGAGGCAGGTAATGAAAAACTGTTTTTT.

The V gene is TRBV29-1, the J gene TRBJ2-7, with TRBD1 identical over 8 bases. CDR3 length: 15 amino acids. Germline V gives CDR1 SQVTM, CDR2 ANQGSEA. With V trimmed by 6 bases and J by 4 bases, 14 bases remained unmatched. Here the CDR3 reads CSVVPGQGGWYEQYF. The CDR3 nucleotides are TGCAGCGTCGTACCAGGACAGGGAGGCTGGTACGAGCAGTACTTC.

This clone was seen a single time. The rearrangement joins TRBV28 to TRBJ2-1; possibly TRBD2 for D (6 bases). Germline assignment: CDR1 MDHEN and CDR2 SYDVKM. CDR3 length: 15 residues. V was cut by 5 bases and J by 8 bases, with 19 bases left in between. The CDR3 DNA reads as TGTGCCAGCAGTGGGGGGTGGACGCCCATGGATGAGCAGTTCTTC. Encoded protein: CASSGGWTPMDEQFF.

CDR3 sequence: CATSGLAGDAYNEQFF. The CDR3 DNA sequence: TGTGCCACCAGCGGATTAGCGGGAGACGCCTACAATGAGCAGTTCTTC. The gene calls are TRBV15 and TRBJ2-1; TRBD2 matches at 9 bases. The germline V gene encodes CDR1 LNHNV and CDR2 YYDKDF (reference sequence). This CDR3 is built from 16 residues. The J segment lost 2 bases and the V segment lost 5 bases, leaving 7 bases of the junction unmatched.

V usage is TRBV5-4 and J usage is TRBJ2-5; TRBD1 aligns across 7 bases. The trim removed 4 bases at V and 4 bases at J, leaving 7 bases unmatched. The CDR3 runs to 14 residues. Germline lookup yields CDR1 SGHNT and CDR2 YYREEE (reference sequence). DNA of the CDR3: TGTGCCAGCAGCGCGGAACAGGGGAGAGAGACCCAGTACTTC. Residues: CASSAEQGRETQYF.

This clone was recorded only once. The chain links TRBV3-1 (or the pseudogene TRBV3-2) to TRBJ2-5; TRBD2 agrees at 10 bases. V shed 2 bases, J shed 5 bases, and the junction held 8 bases outside the gene matches. There are 16 residues in the CDR3. CDR1 and CDR2 from the germline V gene are LGHDT and YNNKEL (reference sequence). CDR3 sequence reads: CASSQNVAGGTETQYF. The CDR3 nucleotides are TGTGCCAGCAGCCAAAACGTAGCGGGGGGTACCGAGACCCAGTACTTC.

CDR3 residues: CASSQVGGSPSNEQFF. CDR3 bases: TGCGCCAGCAGCCAAGTGGGCGGGAGCCCCTCCAATGAGCAGTTCTTC. The chain combines TRBV4-3 with TRBJ2-1, with 7 bases identical to TRBD2. With V trimmed by 1 base and J by 6 bases, 9 bases remained unmatched. The CDR3 spans 16 residues. CDR1 is LGHNA, CDR2 YSLEER, per germline.

This chain uses TRBV6-6 with TRBJ2-7; D unclear. Deletions cut 7 bases from V and 4 bases from J, with 8 bases between. CDR3 size: 11 residues. Germline CDR1 is MNHNY and CDR2 is SVGAGI (reference sequence). The DNA for the CDR3 is TGTGCCAGCAAACGCGGATACGAGCAGTACTTC. Encoded protein: CASKRGYEQYF.

This chain connects TRBV5-1 to TRBJ1-1; D gene unclear. This CDR3 region has 14 residues. The V and J ends lost 4 bases and 10 bases respectively, with 20 bases between them. Germline CDR1 SGHRS, CDR2 YFSETQ. CDR3 residues: CASSPPGRVSAAFF. The CDR3 DNA sequence: TGCGCCAGCAGCCCACCAGGTCGGGTCTCCGCAGCTTTCTTT.

This clone was recorded once. The V gene is TRBV19, the J gene TRBJ1-2, with D uncertain. Per the germline V gene, CDR1 is LNHDA and CDR2 is SQIVND (reference sequence). The CDR3 runs 13 residues. Trimming took off 6 bases at V and 6 bases at J, with 14 bases between the two ends. CDR3 protein: CASRESTSDGYTF. CDR3 nucleotide sequence: TGTGCCAGTAGGGAATCAACCTCGGATGGCTACACCTTC.

This clone came up a few times. J is TRBJ1-1 and V is TRBV7-3; the match to TRBD1 covers 7 bases. The CDR3 has 14 amino acids. Germline loops: CDR1 SGHTA, CDR2 FQGTGA. V gave up 3 bases and J gave up 5 bases; unmatched junction bases: 6. In nucleotides, the CDR3 is TGTGCCAGCAGCTTGACAGGGTCGAGAACTGAAGCTTTCTTT. This sequence encodes CASSLTGSRTEAFF.

The sample holds one count of this clone. This chain joins TRBV6-1 and TRBJ1-1; TRBD1 is a possible D gene (5 bases). Trimming left V 3 bases short and J 0 bases short, with 8 bases between. The CDR3 totals 14 residues. The V gene's germline CDR1 is MNHNS and CDR2 SASEGT. The CDR3 nucleotides read TGTGCCAGCAGTGATACGGGACTGAACACTGAAGCTTTCTTT. The encoded protein is CASSDTGLNTEAFF.

J is TRBJ1-2 and V is TRBV19, with D possibly being TRBD1 (6 bases). There are 10 residues in the CDR3. Trimming cost V 10 bases and J 4 bases, with 7 bases left between them. Looked up from germline, CDR1 is LNHDA and CDR2 is SQIVND (reference sequence). This chain's CDR3 is CATRGYGYTF. CDR3 nucleotide sequence: TGTGCCACCAGGGGCTATGGCTACACCTTC.

This clone was counted only a few times. The chain is built from TRBV3-1 (or the pseudogene TRBV3-2) and TRBJ2-3; 8 bases line up with TRBD2. In germline, CDR1 is LGHDT, CDR2 YNNKEL (reference sequence). Trimming removed 0 bases from V and 5 bases from J; junction bases left unmatched: 16. This CDR3 contains 19 residues. CDR3 in amino acids: CASSQDLRVGTSKGDTQYF. In DNA, the CDR3 is TGTGCCAGCAGCCAAGATCTGAGAGTAGGGACTAGTAAAGGAGATACGCAGTATTTT.

CDR3 amino acids: CASSFSLSAARSYEQYF. For the CDR3, the DNA is TGTGCCAGCAGTTTTAGTTTATCGGCAGCCCGATCCTACGAGCAGTACTTC. This chain joins TRBV28 and TRBJ2-7, with D unclear. Germline CDR1 is MDHEN and CDR2 is SYDVKM. Trimming left V 3 bases short and J 1 base short, with 19 bases between. This CDR3 is 17 amino acids long.

This clone is a singleton in its sample. V usage is TRBV20-1 and J usage is TRBJ1-5; D is uncertain. CDR3 size: 9 residues. The V gene's germline CDR1 is DFQATT and CDR2 SNEGSKA (reference sequence). The V gene lost 7 bases and the J gene lost 6 bases, with 4 bases spanning the gap. CDR3 DNA sequence: TGCAGTGAATGTCAGCCCCAGCATTTT. It translates to CSECQPQHF.

A few counts support this clone. A read error may produce the germline difference seen at one junction end. The chain joins TRBV7-7 to TRBJ1-4; weak D call: TRBD1 (5 bases). This CDR3 is built from 15 residues. The germline CDR1 and CDR2 sequences are SSHAT and FNYEAQ (reference sequence). The CDR3 region has the DNA TGTGCTAGCAGCTTAGCCGGGACGGGGGTTGAAAAACTGTTTTTT. It codes for CASSLAGTGVEKLFF.